This T cell receptor (beta chain) was recovered during a study of T-cell memory formation after mild COVID-19. Findings of the study overall: CM and EM subsets held most contracting CD4+ clones; EMRA held CD8+ ones.

This clonotype was counted between two and nine times. Its target is not known. With 9 bases clipped from V and 8 bases from J, the junction kept 7 bases outside the gene matches. This CDR3 is 13 amino acids long. Germline V gene lookup returns CDR1 SGHDN and CDR2 FVKESK. One entry per CDR3 protein, called by TCRdb with MiXCR from the 5' RACE reads. The repertoire consists of some 130,000 distinct CDR3 sequences, with 16% occurring once and the leading ten covering 11% to 15%. The clonotype comes from an adult woman who had mild COVID-19 (a few samples of this study predate the infection). Cell type and time point are not known. The V and J genes are TRBV14 and TRBJ2-1, with TRBD1 identical over 10 bases. Sequencing was done on a sample of PBMCs or a T cell subset sorted from them (not recorded which). The CDR3 sequence: CASNRDRGYEQFF. CDR3 bases: TGTGCCAGTAACCGGGACAGGGGCTATGAGCAGTTCTTC.